Listed here are 13 T cell receptor beta chains from one sample, sequenced in a study of blood T cell repertoires in COVID-19. Only in-frame clones appear in the TCRdb table, and some are missing; sequencing was by immunoSEQ multiplex PCR. The sample shows hundreds of thousands of clones, about nine tenths of them seen only once. The sequencing sample was made of peripheral blood. These receptors all come from a woman in her thirties with active or convalescent COVID-19.

This clone was found once. The V and J genes are TRBV27 and TRBJ1-1; D is uncertain. The CDR3 loop spans 14 amino acids. CDR1 MNHEY and CDR2 SMNVEV come from the germline V gene (reference sequence). Trimming cost V 3 bases and J 5 bases, with 13 bases left between them. The CDR3 loop is CASSLGVTGTEAFF. DNA for the CDR3: TGTGCCAGCAGTTTGGGTGTGACGGGGACTGAAGCTTTCTTT.

This chain links TRBV3-1 (or the pseudogene TRBV3-2) with TRBJ2-5; D is unresolved. CDR3 length: 13 amino acids. The ends were cut back, 1 base at V and 2 bases at J, with 5 bases in the middle. Germline values: CDR1 LGHDT, CDR2 YNNKEL (reference sequence). The CDR3 bases are TGTGCCAGCAGCCAAGTCTCGCAAGAGACCCAGTACTTC. This translates into CASSQVSQETQYF.

This clone is a singleton in its sample. V usage is TRBV6-5 and J usage is TRBJ1-1, with unresolved D. Trimming stripped 5 bases from V and 2 bases from J, with 15 bases between. Germline V gene lookup returns CDR1 MNHEY and CDR2 SVGAGI. The CDR3 contains 15 residues. CDR3 sequence: CASSPKPRSNTEAFF. The CDR3, as DNA: TGTGCCAGCAGTCCCAAACCCCGGTCAAACACTGAAGCTTTCTTT.

In this sample, this clone turned up once. The chain couples TRBV4-1 to TRBJ2-3; TRBD2 is a possible D gene (6 bases). The CDR3 spans 16 residues. Germline CDR1 MGHRA, CDR2 YSYEKL. V was cut by 7 bases and J by 1 base, with 18 bases left in between. The CDR3 spells CASTPTQASGTDTQYF. CDR3 in DNA: TGCGCCAGCACCCCAACGCAGGCTAGCGGCACAGATACGCAGTATTTT.

This clone was picked up one time. The chain carries TRBV28 and TRBJ1-4; D perhaps matches TRBD1 (6 bases). Trimming cost V 6 bases and J 8 bases, with 16 bases left between them. Per germline, CDR1 MDHEN and CDR2 SYDVKM. CDR3 length: 14 amino acids. CDR3 loop: CASSPTGPREKLFF. Written as DNA, the CDR3 is TGTGCCAGCAGCCCCACAGGGCCTAGGGAAAAACTGTTTTTT.

The chain joins TRBV4-2 to TRBJ1-2; a possible D gene is TRBD1 (5 bases). V shed 1 base and J shed 0 bases, with 6 bases lying between them. Germline loops: CDR1 LGHNA, CDR2 YNFKEQ. The CDR3 extends over 14 amino acids. The CDR3 sequence is CASSQADTNYGYTF. The CDR3 DNA follows: TGTGCCAGCAGCCAAGCGGACACTAACTATGGCTACACCTTC.

This clone was counted only a few times. The V gene is TRBV6-5, the J gene TRBJ1-1; unclear D gene. The germline V and J ends were trimmed by 11 bases and 0 bases, with 16 bases remaining between them. From germline, CDR1 is MNHEY and CDR2 SVGAGI. CDR3 size: 14 residues. CDR3 bases: TGTGCCGTATGGTCGATAACTATGAACACTGAAGCTTTCTTT. It codes for CAVWSITMNTEAFF.

V usage is TRBV7-2 and J usage is TRBJ2-1; TRBD2 aligns across 7 bases. Germline V gene data show CDR1 as SGHTA and CDR2 as FQGNSA. V was pared by 3 bases and J by 5 bases, with 7 bases of the junction left unmatched. CDR3 size: 15 residues. CDR3 sequence: CASSLFLADNNEQFF. The CDR3 DNA is TGTGCCAGCAGCTTGTTCCTAGCGGATAACAATGAGCAGTTCTTC.

CDR3 region: CASSPPGSYEQYF. DNA of the CDR3: TGTGCCAGCTCACCACCTGGTAGCTACGAGCAGTACTTC. The chain carries TRBV18 and TRBJ2-7; D not resolved. V dropped 0 bases and J dropped 3 bases, with 6 bases sitting between them. In germline, CDR1 is KGHSH, CDR2 LQKENI. The CDR3 covers 13 residues.

V and J are TRBV27 and TRBJ1-1; D not resolved. Germline values: CDR1 MNHEY, CDR2 SMNVEV (reference sequence). V lost 6 bases and J lost 5, with 13 bases in between. The CDR3 has 13 amino acids. Here the CDR3 reads CASSPRRGTEAFF. CDR3 nucleotides: TGTGCCAGCAGCCCGAGGCGGGGAACTGAAGCTTTCTTT.

There are many counts of this clone. The DNA for the CDR3 is TGCGCCATCGCGGAGGCAGGAAACACCATATATTTT. The encoded protein is CAIAEAGNTIYF. The chain carries TRBV10-2 and TRBJ1-3; D uncertain. V lost 10 bases to trimming and J lost 4 bases, with 11 bases between them. The germline CDR1 and CDR2 sequences are WSHSY and SAAADI. The CDR3 extends over 12 amino acids.

Notes on this clone: Within the sample, other DNA sequences also encode this same CDR3. The chain employs TRBV27 and TRBJ1-2; TRBD1 agrees at 9 bases. With V trimmed by 5 bases and J by 4 bases, 2 bases remained unmatched. CDR3 size: 13 residues. Germline assignment: CDR1 MNHEY and CDR2 SMNVEV (reference sequence). The CDR3 sequence: CASSPGQGYGYTF. The DNA for the CDR3 is TGTGCCAGCAGTCCGGGACAGGGCTATGGCTACACCTTC.

The rearrangement uses TRBV6-1 and TRBJ2-7; tentatively, D is TRBD2 (5 bases). This CDR3 spans 15 amino acids. Germline V lookup: CDR1 MNHNS, CDR2 SASEGT. Trimming pared 3 bases from V and 0 bases from J, leaving 12 bases between. This chain's CDR3 is CASSEDLSSSYEQYF. The CDR3 DNA reads as TGTGCCAGCAGTGAGGACTTGTCGAGCTCCTACGAGCAGTACTTC.